The sequence of this T cell receptor beta chain was determined in a study of identical twins. CDR1 and CDR2 (germline): SNHLY, FYNNEI. The junction had 7 bases not matched to a gene; V was cut back by 4 bases and J by 5 bases. This CDR3 contains 14 residues. In its sample, this clonotype was seen a few times. TCRdb recomputed calls from the 5' RACE reads with MiXCR, one row per CDR3 protein. The table lists 1.5 million to 2 million distinct CDR3 sequences, 25% to 35% of them singletons, with 0.25% to 0.3% in the top ten. Material: cord blood. The chain employs TRBV2 and TRBJ2-5, with 7 bases aligning to TRBD1. This clonotype originated in a newborn girl in good health. The CDR3 DNA reads as TGTGCCAGCAGTGCCCCTGGGACAGCGGAGACCCAGTACTTC. Protein product: CASSAPGTAETQYF.